The 9 T cell receptor beta chains below were found in one sample sequenced in a study of T cells in Graves' hyperthyroidism and ophthalmopathy. From RNA transcripts, TCR beta CDR3 regions were amplified. TCR CDR3 regions were first amplified by RT-PCR with HTBI primers. TCRdb reprocessed the multiplex PCR reads with MiXCR, giving one entry per CDR3 protein. The table includes hundreds of thousands of distinct CDR3 sequences, roughly 13% detected once. The sample was blood. The source of these receptors is a woman younger than 30 with Graves' hyperthyroidism.

This clonotype was picked up many times. The V gene is TRBV18, the J gene TRBJ1-6, with D possibly being TRBD1 (6 bases). V was clipped by 3 bases and J by 14 bases, with 20 bases between them. Germline values: CDR1 KGHSH, CDR2 LQKENI. The CDR3 totals 15 residues. The CDR3 is CASSPNRDTLPSLHF. The CDR3 region has the DNA TGTGCCAGCTCACCGAACCGGGACACCCTTCCGTCCCTCCACTTT.

This clonotype showed up just a few times. This may stem from a read error, because a much larger clone lies one nucleotide away. This chain links TRBV13 with TRBJ1-1, with 7 bases fitting TRBD1. This CDR3 is built from 16 residues. Germline loops: CDR1 PRHDT, CDR2 FYEKMQ (reference sequence). As DNA, the CDR3 is TGTGCCAGCAGCTTGGGACAGACCTTCATGAACACTGGAGCTTTCTTT. This gives the protein CASSLGQTFMNTGAFF. Filled out from reference TRBV13 and TRBJ1-1, the complete variable domain reads AAGVIQSPRHLIKEKRETATLKCYPIPRHDTVYWYQQGPGQDPQFLISFYEKMQSDKGSIPDRFSAQQFSDYHSELNMSSLELGDSALYFCASSLGQTFMNTGAFFGQGTRLTVV.

This clonotype has ten or more counts. The chain is built from TRBV6-1 and TRBJ2-7, with D possibly being TRBD1 (6 bases). In germline, CDR1 is MNHNS, CDR2 SASEGT. The CDR3 sequence is 15 residues long. V lost 5 bases and J 2 bases, leaving 16 bases between the germline ends. CDR3 residues: CASSPGQSLTYEQYF. The CDR3 DNA reads as TGTGCCAGCAGTCCTGGACAGTCCCTTACCTACGAGCAGTACTTC.

This clonotype appeared a few times. The genes are TRBV12-5 and TRBJ2-1; no reliable D call. This CDR3 is 14 amino acids long. Germline lookup yields CDR1 LGHNT and CDR2 FRNRAP. Trimming took off 1 base at V and 6 bases at J, with 10 bases between the two ends. The DNA for the CDR3 is TGTGCTAGTGGTTTGGGGTCCGACGGCAATGAGCAGTTCTTC. Translation: CASGLGSDGNEQFF.

This clonotype was observed many times. This sequence joins TRBV28 and TRBJ2-6; a possible D gene is TRBD2 (5 bases). Trimming took off 6 bases at V and 1 base at J, with 10 bases between the two ends. CDR3 length: 15 amino acids. In germline, CDR1 is MDHEN, CDR2 SYDVKM. The CDR3 region has the DNA TGTGCCAGCAGCTTCCGGGGATCTGGGGCCAACGTCCTGACTTTC. The encoded protein is CASSFRGSGANVLTF.

This clonotype was found many times. The chain combines TRBV13 with TRBJ2-3; 7 bases agree with TRBD1. The germline V gene has CDR1 PRHDT and CDR2 FYEKMQ (reference sequence). The CDR3 contains 15 residues. V lost 6 bases to trimming and J lost 2 bases; unmatched junction nucleotides: 8. The CDR3 DNA sequence: TGTGCCAGCAGTTCCAGACAGGGAGTCACAGATACGCAGTATTTT. Its translation: CASSSRQGVTDTQYF.

This clonotype has at least ten counts. CDR3 sequence: CASSFSDRVAGAGYNEQFF. CDR3 sequence (DNA): TGCGCCAGCAGCTTTTCGGACAGGGTGGCGGGAGCAGGGTACAATGAGCAGTTCTTC. The chain recombines TRBV5-1 with TRBJ2-1; D might be TRBD1 (8 bases). CDR3 length: 19 residues. Germline CDR1 SGHRS, CDR2 YFSETQ. V lost 2 bases to trimming and J lost 4 bases, with 25 bases between them. The whole variable domain, remainder taken from reference TRBV5-1 and TRBJ2-1, is KAGVTQTPRYLIKTRGQQVTLSCSPISGHRSVSWYQQTPGQGLQFLFEYFSETQRNKGNFPGRFSGRQFSNSRSEMNVSTLELGDSALYLCASSFSDRVAGAGYNEQFFGPGTRLTVL.

This clonotype was recorded many times. The germline gene is not matched at one end of the junction; a read error may be the cause. J is TRBJ2-3 and V is TRBV18; D gene ambiguous. This CDR3 region has 14 residues. Germline lookup yields CDR1 KGHSH and CDR2 LQKENI. This CDR3 is CASSPPTGPDTQYF. The CDR3 DNA reads as TGTGCCAGCTCCCCACCCACCGGGCCAGATACGCAGTATTTT. Variable domain in full (rest from reference TRBV18 and TRBJ2-3): NAGVMQNPRHLVRRRGQEARLRCSPMKGHSHVYWYRQLPEEGLKFMVYLQKENIIDESGMPKERFSAEFPKEGPSILRIQQVVRGDSAAYFCASSPPTGPDTQYFGPGTRLTVL.

The sample holds many counts of this clonotype. The chain combines TRBV6-1 with TRBJ1-1; no firm D call. Trimming pared 2 bases from V and 4 bases from J, leaving 14 bases between. The CDR3 length is 15 residues. Germline CDR1 and CDR2: MNHNS and SASEGT. The CDR3 region has the DNA TGTGCCAGCAGTGAACTACCCCCGACGCCCACTGAAGCTTTCTTT. The encoded protein is CASSELPPTPTEAFF.